These 20 T cell receptor beta chains were all obtained from the same sample, sequenced in a study of control samples from healthy donors and cancer patients. The data were produced by immunoSEQ multiplex PCR, yet TCRdb's version contains in-frame clones alone and is incomplete. The table includes approximately 49,000 clones, about nine tenths detected once. Sequenced input: PBMCs. These TCRs come from a man aged 35 to 55 with colorectal cancer.

The chain couples TRBV4-3 to TRBJ1-2; D call uncertain. Germline V CDR1 and CDR2: LGHNA, YSLEER. This CDR3 is 15 amino acids long. V gave up 0 bases and J gave up 7 bases, with 15 bases separating them. CDR3 sequence reads: CASSQDVQKASGYTF. The CDR3 DNA sequence: TGCGCCAGCAGCCAAGATGTCCAGAAGGCCTCTGGCTACACCTTC.

The chain recombines TRBV27 with TRBJ1-5; D call uncertain. This CDR3 region has 14 residues. The germline CDR1 and CDR2 sequences are MNHEY and SMNVEV (reference sequence). V gave up 5 bases and J gave up 2 bases, with 10 bases separating them. The CDR3 here is CASSGFQGNQPQHF. The DNA for the CDR3 is TGTGCCAGCAGTGGTTTTCAGGGCAATCAGCCCCAGCATTTT.

The J gene is TRBJ2-7, the V gene TRBV5-1, with 9 bases fitting TRBD1. With 2 bases clipped from V and 3 bases from J, the junction kept 9 bases outside the gene matches. The CDR3 sequence is 16 residues long. Germline-derived CDR1 and CDR2 are SGHRS and YFSETQ. In nucleotides, the CDR3 is TGCGCCAGCAGCTTAGGACAGGGGTCGACCTACTACGAGCAGTACTTC. Encoded protein: CASSLGQGSTYYEQYF.

The chain's CDR3 is CASSPLRISNYGYTF. The CDR3 bases are TGTGCCAGCAGCCCCCTACGGATTTCTAACTATGGCTACACCTTC. The chain has TRBV7-8 and TRBJ1-2, with D hard to call. This CDR3 has 15 residues. Germline CDR1 is SGHVS and CDR2 is FQNEAQ. Trimming took 5 bases from V and 0 from J, leaving 13 bases between them.

The chain is built from TRBV6-6 and TRBJ1-5; D call uncertain. This CDR3 is 14 amino acids long. V lost 3 bases to trimming and J lost 3 bases, with 9 bases between them. Germline V gene sequence: CDR1 MNHNY, CDR2 SVGAGI (reference sequence). The CDR3 protein is CASSYRQINQPQHF. The CDR3, as DNA: TGTGCCAGCAGTTATCGGCAAATCAATCAGCCCCAGCATTTT.

The chain carries TRBV7-2 and TRBJ1-2; D possibly corresponds to TRBD1 (5 bases). V was clipped by 1 base and J by 4 bases, with 13 bases between them. Germline V gene sequence: CDR1 SGHTA, CDR2 FQGNSA. The CDR3 extends over 15 amino acids. CDR3 coding DNA: TGTGCCAGCAGCTTAGTAGCAGGGAGGCCCTATGGCTACACCTTC. As protein: CASSLVAGRPYGYTF. The full variable domain, its missing parts supplied by reference TRBV7-2 and TRBJ1-2, is GAGVSQSPSNKVTEKGKDVELRCDPISGHTALYWYRQSLGQGLEFLIYFQGNSAPDKSGLPSDRFSAERTGGSVSTLTIQRTQQEDSAVYLCASSLVAGRPYGYTFGSGTRLTVV.

The chain joins TRBV28 to TRBJ1-1; no clear D. The CDR3 has 9 amino acids. Germline lookup yields CDR1 MDHEN and CDR2 SYDVKM. Trimming removed 3 bases from V and 7 bases from J, with 0 bases in between. For the CDR3, the DNA is TGTGCCAGCAGTTTTGAAGCTTTCTTT. Protein product: CASSFEAFF. Looking up the rest from reference TRBV28 and TRBJ1-1 gives the full variable domain: DVKVTQSSRYLVKRTGEKVFLECVQDMDHENMFWYRQDPGLGLRLIYFSYDVKMKEKGDIPEGYSVSREKKERFSLILESASTNQTSMYLCASSFEAFFGQGTRLTVV.

The chain uses TRBV4-3 and TRBJ1-5, with D possibly TRBD1 on 5 matching bases. The germline V gene has CDR1 LGHNA and CDR2 YSLEER. There are 15 residues in the CDR3. V lost 0 bases to trimming and J lost 7 bases, with 13 bases between them. CDR3 DNA sequence: TGCGCCAGCAGCCAAGATAGTGGGGCGGGACAGCCCCAGCATTTT. It specifies CASSQDSGAGQPQHF.

Concerning this clone itself: In the same sample, other DNA sequences code for this CDR3. The chain employs TRBV6-2 or TRBV6-3 and TRBJ1-5, with 7 bases fitting TRBD1. Germline V lookup: CDR1 MNHEY, CDR2 SVGEGT. V was clipped by 5 bases and J by 2 bases; unmatched bases: 3. This CDR3 spans 14 amino acids. The CDR3 nucleotides read TGTGCCAGCAGTACCGGACAGGGCAATCAGCCCCAGCATTTT. Amino acid sequence: CASSTGQGNQPQHF.

This sequence joins TRBV5-1 and TRBJ1-4; tentatively, D is TRBD1 (5 bases). The V gene's germline CDR1 is SGHRS and CDR2 YFSETQ. With 0 bases removed from V and 8 bases from J, the gap between germline ends came to 11 bases. The CDR3 runs to 14 residues. CDR3 DNA: TGCGCCAGCAGCTTGGCCCGGGGGATGGAAAAACTGTTTTTT. Its protein is CASSLARGMEKLFF.

This chain joins TRBV14 and TRBJ1-3; D is uncertain. CDR1 and CDR2 (germline): SGHDN, FVKESK. Trimming left V 1 base short and J 0 bases short, with 10 bases between. This CDR3 has 16 amino acids. The DNA for the CDR3 is TGTGCCAGCAGCCAAGGGTGGCTGGGCTCTGGAAACACCATATATTTT. This codes for CASSQGWLGSGNTIYF.

This chain links TRBV2 with TRBJ2-1; 12 positions agree with TRBD2. Germline V lookup: CDR1 SNHLY, CDR2 FYNNEI. The CDR3 runs to 16 residues. V lost 5 bases to trimming and J lost 6 bases; unmatched junction nucleotides: 8. The CDR3 DNA reads as TGTGCCAGCAGTCCTCAAACTAGCGGGAGGTTCAATGAGCAGTTCTTC. Encoded protein: CASSPQTSGRFNEQFF.

The V call is TRBV7-9, the J call TRBJ2-1; possibly TRBD1 for D (5 bases). CDR1 and CDR2 (germline): SEHNR, FQNEAQ (reference sequence). There are 12 residues in the CDR3. V lost 5 bases and J 10 bases, leaving 12 bases between the germline ends. The CDR3 DNA reads as TGTGCCAGCAGCCTACCTCAGGGAGAGCAGTTCTTC. Its translation: CASSLPQGEQFF.

This chain uses TRBV10-3 with TRBJ2-3, with TRBD1 identical over 9 bases. Germline V lookup: CDR1 ENHRY, CDR2 SYGVKD. The CDR3 consists of 13 residues. V shed 11 bases, J shed 1 base, and the junction held 4 bases outside the gene matches. The CDR3 sequence: CALQGAGTDTQYF. DNA for the CDR3: TGTGCCCTACAGGGGGCCGGCACAGATACGCAGTATTTT.

This chain links TRBV6-1 with TRBJ1-4, with 7 bases matching TRBD1. V gave up 3 bases and J gave up 5 bases; unmatched junction bases: 3. The CDR3 totals 14 residues. The V gene's germline CDR1 is MNHNS and CDR2 SASEGT. CDR3 residues: CASSDGTANEKLFF. The CDR3 DNA follows: TGTGCCAGCAGTGATGGGACAGCGAATGAAAAACTGTTTTTT.

The gene calls are TRBV9 and TRBJ2-7, with a possible D match to TRBD1 (6 bases). Germline values: CDR1 SGDLS, CDR2 YYNGEE. This CDR3 spans 14 amino acids. Trimming pared 0 bases from V and 2 bases from J, leaving 9 bases between. CDR3 nucleotides: TGTGCCAGCAGCGTAGAGGACAGACCCTACGAGCAGTACTTC. Translating it yields CASSVEDRPYEQYF. Together with reference TRBV9 and TRBJ2-7, the CDR3 gives the full variable domain: DSGVTQTPKHLITATGQRVTLRCSPRSGDLSVYWYQQSLDQGLQFLIQYYNGEERAKGNILERFSAQQFPDLHSELNLSSLELGDSALYFCASSVEDRPYEQYFGPGTRLTVT.

The genes are TRBV28 and TRBJ1-2; the D gene is possibly TRBD1 (6 bases). This CDR3 comprises 14 residues. The ends were cut back, 7 bases at V and 10 bases at J, with 22 bases in the middle. Germline CDR1 reads MDHEN; CDR2 reads SYDVKM. CDR3 sequence: CASISWDKLINYTF. The CDR3 nucleotides read TGTGCCAGCATTTCGTGGGACAAACTTATAAACTACACCTTC.

This clone was detected only once. The rearrangement uses TRBV10-2 and TRBJ1-1; possible D gene TRBD1, 6 bases. Germline V gene data show CDR1 as WSHSY and CDR2 as SAAADI. The CDR3 contains 14 residues. With 8 bases removed from V and 1 base from J, the gap between germline ends came to 14 bases. This chain's CDR3 is CASRQRTENTEAFF. CDR3 nucleotides: TGCGCCAGCCGGCAGCGGACAGAGAACACTGAAGCTTTCTTT.

The gene calls are TRBV28 and TRBJ1-1; TRBD1 is a possible D gene (5 bases). Germline V gene sequence: CDR1 MDHEN, CDR2 SYDVKM. V was shortened by 4 bases and J by 11 bases, with 14 bases between the two germline ends. This CDR3 comprises 12 residues. The CDR3 nucleotides are TGTGCCAGCAGTTCCTTGGGGGTGAGGGCTTTCTTT. Translated, it gives CASSSLGVRAFF.

This sequence joins TRBV27 and TRBJ2-3, with 13 nucleotides matching TRBD2. The germline V gene encodes CDR1 MNHEY and CDR2 SMNVEV (reference sequence). Trimming cost V 1 base and J 3 bases; bases outside gene matches: 10. The CDR3 is 19 amino acids. CDR3 sequence: CASSLYGATSGRQTDTQYF. The CDR3 coding sequence is TGTGCCAGCAGTTTATATGGTGCGACTAGCGGGAGGCAGACAGATACGCAGTATTTT.